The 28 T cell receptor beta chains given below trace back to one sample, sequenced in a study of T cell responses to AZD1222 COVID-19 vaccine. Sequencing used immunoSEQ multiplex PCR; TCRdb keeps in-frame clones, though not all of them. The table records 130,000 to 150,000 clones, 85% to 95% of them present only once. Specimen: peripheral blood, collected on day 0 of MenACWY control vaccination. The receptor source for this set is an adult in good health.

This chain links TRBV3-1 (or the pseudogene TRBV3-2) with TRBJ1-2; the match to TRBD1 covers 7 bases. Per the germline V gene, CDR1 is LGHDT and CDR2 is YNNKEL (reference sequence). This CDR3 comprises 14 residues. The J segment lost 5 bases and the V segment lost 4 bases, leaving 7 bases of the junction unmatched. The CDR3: CASSLLRDSYGYTF. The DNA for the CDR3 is TGTGCCAGCAGCCTCCTCCGGGACAGTTATGGCTACACCTTC.

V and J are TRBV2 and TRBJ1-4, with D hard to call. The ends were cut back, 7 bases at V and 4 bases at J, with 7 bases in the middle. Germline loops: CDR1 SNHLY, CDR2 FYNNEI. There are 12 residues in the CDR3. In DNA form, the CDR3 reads TGTGCCAGCAAGGCGGATAATGAAAAACTGTTTTTT. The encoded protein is CASKADNEKLFF.

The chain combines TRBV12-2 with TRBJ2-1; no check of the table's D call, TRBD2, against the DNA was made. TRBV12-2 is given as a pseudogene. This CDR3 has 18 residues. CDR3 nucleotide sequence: TGTGCAAGTCGCCCGAGGGGTAGCGGGACCCAATCCTACAATGAGCAGTTCTTC. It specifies CASRPRGSGTQSYNEQFF.

The CDR3 loop is CASSLLTDDTEAFF. CDR3 bases: TGTGCCAGCAGCCTACTAACGGATGACACTGAAGCTTTCTTT. The chain carries TRBV7-8 and TRBJ1-1; D remains ambiguous. This CDR3 region has 14 residues. Germline V gene lookup returns CDR1 SGHVS and CDR2 FQNEAQ. The V gene lost 5 bases and the J gene lost 3 bases, with 13 bases spanning the gap.

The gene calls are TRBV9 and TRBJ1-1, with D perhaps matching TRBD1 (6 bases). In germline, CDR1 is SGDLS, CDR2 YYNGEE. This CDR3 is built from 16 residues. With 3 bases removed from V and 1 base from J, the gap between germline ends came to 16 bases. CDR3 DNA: TGTGCCAGCAGCGGATCAAGACAGGACACGAACACTGAAGCTTTCTTT. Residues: CASSGSRQDTNTEAFF.

CDR3 in DNA: TGTGCCACCAGCAGAGATGCGACACAGAAGAACACTGAAGCTTTCTTT. Translation: CATSRDATQKNTEAFF. The chain has TRBV15 and TRBJ1-1; D is unresolved. Germline CDR1 and CDR2: LNHNV and YYDKDF (reference sequence). The CDR3 covers 16 residues. V was pared by 0 bases and J by 1 base, with 12 bases between.

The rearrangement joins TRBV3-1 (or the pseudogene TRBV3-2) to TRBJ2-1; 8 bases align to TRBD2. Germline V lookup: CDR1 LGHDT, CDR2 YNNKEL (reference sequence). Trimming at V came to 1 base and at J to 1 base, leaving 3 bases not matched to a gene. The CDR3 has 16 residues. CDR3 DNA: TGTGCCAGCAGCCAAGTCGGGGGGGGTTCCTACAATGAGCAGTTCTTC. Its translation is CASSQVGGGSYNEQFF.

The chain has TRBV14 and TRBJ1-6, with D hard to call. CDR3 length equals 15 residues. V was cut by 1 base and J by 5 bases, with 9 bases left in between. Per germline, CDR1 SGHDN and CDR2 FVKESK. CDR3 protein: CASSQGPYDNSPLHF. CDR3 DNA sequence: TGTGCCAGCAGCCAAGGTCCGTACGATAATTCACCCCTCCACTTT.

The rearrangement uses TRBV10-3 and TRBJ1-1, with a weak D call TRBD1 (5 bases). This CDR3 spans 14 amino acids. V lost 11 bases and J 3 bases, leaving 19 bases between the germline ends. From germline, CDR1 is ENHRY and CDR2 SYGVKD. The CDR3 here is CAADAGRAHTEAFF. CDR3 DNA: TGTGCCGCTGACGCAGGGAGAGCCCACACTGAAGCTTTCTTT.

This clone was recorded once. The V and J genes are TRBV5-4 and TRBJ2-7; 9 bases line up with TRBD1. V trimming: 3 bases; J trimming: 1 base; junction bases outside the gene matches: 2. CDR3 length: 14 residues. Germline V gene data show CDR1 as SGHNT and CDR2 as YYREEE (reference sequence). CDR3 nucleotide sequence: TGTGCCAGCAGCTGGGGACAGGGATCCTACGAGCAGTACTTC. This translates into CASSWGQGSYEQYF.

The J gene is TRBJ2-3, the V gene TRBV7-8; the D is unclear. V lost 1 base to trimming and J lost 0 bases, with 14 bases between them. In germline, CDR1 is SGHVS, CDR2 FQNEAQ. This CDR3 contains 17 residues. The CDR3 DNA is TGTGCCAGCAGCTTAGGCCCCACTACGGATAGCACAGATACGCAGTATTTT. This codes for CASSLGPTTDSTDTQYF.

The CDR3 here is CASSTGSQGGYTF. Written as DNA, the CDR3 is TGTGCCAGCAGCACCGGTTCCCAAGGTGGCTACACCTTC. V usage is TRBV12-3 or TRBV12-4 and J usage is TRBJ1-2; D ambiguous. Between the trimmed V and J ends, which lost 6 bases and 7 bases, there was a span of 15 bases. The CDR3 has 13 amino acids.

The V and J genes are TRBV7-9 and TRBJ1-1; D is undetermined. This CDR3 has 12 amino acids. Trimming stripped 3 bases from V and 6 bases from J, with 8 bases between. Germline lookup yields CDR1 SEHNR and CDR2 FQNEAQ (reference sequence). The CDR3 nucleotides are TGTGCCAGCAGCTTTAAGTGGGCTGAAGCTTTCTTT. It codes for CASSFKWAEAFF.

The CDR3 DNA is TGTGCCAGCAGCTCCAGGACACTAGCCGTGACCTACAATGAGCAGTTCTTC. Its translation is CASSSRTLAVTYNEQFF. The chain combines TRBV11-2 with TRBJ2-1, with D possibly matching TRBD2 (6 bases). Germline loops: CDR1 SGHAT, CDR2 FQNNGV. This CDR3 region has 17 residues. V lost 4 bases and J lost 2, with 18 bases in between.

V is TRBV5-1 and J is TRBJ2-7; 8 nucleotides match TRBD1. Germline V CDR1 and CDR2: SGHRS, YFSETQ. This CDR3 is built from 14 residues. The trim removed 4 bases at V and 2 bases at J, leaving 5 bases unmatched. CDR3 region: CASSKGQDTYEQYF. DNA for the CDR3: TGCGCCAGCAGCAAGGGACAGGATACCTACGAGCAGTACTTC.

This chain's CDR3 is CASSLGTPWGSTNEKLFF. The CDR3 coding sequence is TGTGCCAGCAGCTTAGGGACTCCCTGGGGCTCAACTAATGAAAAACTGTTTTTT. This rearrangement joins TRBV7-9 to TRBJ1-4; possible D gene TRBD1, 5 bases. The CDR3 covers 18 residues. Trimming removed 1 base from V and 0 bases from J, with 15 bases in between. Germline CDR1 SEHNR, CDR2 FQNEAQ (reference sequence).

The CDR3, as DNA: TGTGCCAGCAGCCTGGGAATGGCCGGAAATTCACCCCTCCACTTT. Protein sequence: CASSLGMAGNSPLHF. The chain carries TRBV3-1 (or the pseudogene TRBV3-2) and TRBJ1-6; unclear D gene. This CDR3 is built from 15 residues. Germline assignment: CDR1 LGHDT and CDR2 YNNKEL (reference sequence). V lost 4 bases to trimming and J lost 7 bases, with 14 bases between them.

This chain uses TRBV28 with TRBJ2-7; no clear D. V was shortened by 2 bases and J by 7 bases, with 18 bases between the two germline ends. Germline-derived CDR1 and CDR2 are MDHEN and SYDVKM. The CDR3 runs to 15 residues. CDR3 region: CASSLRPPPRYEQYF. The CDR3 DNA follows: TGTGCCAGCAGTTTACGTCCGCCACCTCGATATGAGCAGTACTTC.

The CDR3 loop reads CASSQGSTGGGETQYF. The CDR3 DNA is TGTGCCAGCAGCCAAGGCAGCACTGGGGGCGGCGAGACCCAGTACTTC. This rearrangement joins TRBV4-2 to TRBJ2-5; D possibly corresponds to TRBD1 (6 bases). Germline CDR1 and CDR2: LGHNA and YNFKEQ. The CDR3 totals 16 residues. The V end lost 1 base, the J end lost 5 bases, and 17 bases lay between the germline ends.

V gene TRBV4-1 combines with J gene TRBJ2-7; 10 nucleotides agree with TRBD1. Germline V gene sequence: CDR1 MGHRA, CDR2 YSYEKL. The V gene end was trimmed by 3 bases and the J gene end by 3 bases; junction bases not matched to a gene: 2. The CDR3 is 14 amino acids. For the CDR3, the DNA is TGCGCCAGCAGCCAGAGGGACAGGGGCTACGAGCAGTACTTC. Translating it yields CASSQRDRGYEQYF.

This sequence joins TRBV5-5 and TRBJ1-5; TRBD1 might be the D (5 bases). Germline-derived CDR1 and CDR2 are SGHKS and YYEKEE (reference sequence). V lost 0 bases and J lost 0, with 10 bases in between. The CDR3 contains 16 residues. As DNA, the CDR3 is TGTGCCAGCAGCTTGGGACAGCTTCTTAGCAATCAGCCCCAGCATTTT. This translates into CASSLGQLLSNQPQHF.

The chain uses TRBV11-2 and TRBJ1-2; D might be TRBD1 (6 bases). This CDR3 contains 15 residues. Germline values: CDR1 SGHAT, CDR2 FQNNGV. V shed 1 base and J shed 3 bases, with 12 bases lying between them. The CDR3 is CASSLGPTGHYGYTF. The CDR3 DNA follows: TGTGCCAGCAGCTTAGGGCCGACAGGACACTATGGCTACACCTTC.

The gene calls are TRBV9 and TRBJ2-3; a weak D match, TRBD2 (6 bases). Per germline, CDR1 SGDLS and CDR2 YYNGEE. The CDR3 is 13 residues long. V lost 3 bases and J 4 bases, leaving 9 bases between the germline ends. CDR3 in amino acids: CASSATSSDTQYF. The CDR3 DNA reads TGTGCCAGCAGCGCGACTAGTTCAGATACGCAGTATTTT.

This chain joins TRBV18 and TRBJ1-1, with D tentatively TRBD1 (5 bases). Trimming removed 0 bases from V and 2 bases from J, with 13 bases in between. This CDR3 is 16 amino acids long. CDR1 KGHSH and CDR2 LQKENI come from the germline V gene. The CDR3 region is CASSPPLLGGNTEAFF. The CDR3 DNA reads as TGTGCCAGCTCACCACCCCTCCTCGGGGGAAACACTGAAGCTTTCTTT.

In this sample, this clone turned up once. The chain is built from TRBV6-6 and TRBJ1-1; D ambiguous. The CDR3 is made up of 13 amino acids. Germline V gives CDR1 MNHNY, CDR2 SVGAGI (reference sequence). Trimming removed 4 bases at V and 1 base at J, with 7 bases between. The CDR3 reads CASSSQKNTEAFF. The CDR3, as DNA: TGTGCCAGCAGTTCACAGAAGAACACTGAAGCTTTCTTT.

The CDR3 sequence is CASSSPLVGEEGNQPQHF. CDR3 coding DNA: TGTGCCAGCAGTTCCCCGTTAGTAGGGGAAGAGGGCAATCAGCCCCAGCATTTT. This chain connects TRBV7-2 to TRBJ1-5; maybe TRBD1 (5 bases). Germline V gene data show CDR1 as SGHTA and CDR2 as FQGNSA. The ends were cut back, 6 bases at V and 2 bases at J, with 23 bases in the middle. CDR3 size: 18 residues.

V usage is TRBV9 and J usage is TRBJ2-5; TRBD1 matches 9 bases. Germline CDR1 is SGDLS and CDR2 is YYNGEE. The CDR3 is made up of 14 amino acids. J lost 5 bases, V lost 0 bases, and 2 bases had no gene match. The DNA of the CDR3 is TGTGCCAGCAGCGTAGAGGGACAGGGCGAGACCCAGTACTTC. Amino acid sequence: CASSVEGQGETQYF.

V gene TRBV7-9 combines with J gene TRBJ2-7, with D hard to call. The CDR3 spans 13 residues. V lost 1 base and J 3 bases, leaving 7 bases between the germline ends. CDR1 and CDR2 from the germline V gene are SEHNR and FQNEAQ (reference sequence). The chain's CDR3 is CASSLEQIYEQYF. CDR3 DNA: TGTGCCAGCAGCTTAGAACAGATCTACGAGCAGTACTTC.